This TCR beta chain stems from a study of T cells after yellow fever vaccination. Overall study findings and caveats: The study found a weaker secondary response that peaked faster, day 5 versus 15. Post-booster reappearance was seen for most primary-vaccination clones (just under 97% CD4, 80% to 90% CD8).

The CDR3 totals 16 residues. Germline loops: CDR1 MNHEY, CDR2 SVGEGT. V lost 0 bases, J lost 2 bases, and 13 bases lay in between. MiXCR, applied by TCRdb to the 5' RACE reads, yields one record per CDR3 protein. The sample holds under 100,000 distinct CDR3 sequences; around 5.8% are singletons and the top ten take about 38%. Concerning this clonotype: What it recognizes is unknown.

This clonotype originated in a man between 18 and 35 years old who received the YFV17D yellow fever vaccine. This sample comprised CD8+ T cells sorted from PBMCs, obtained 10 days after the yellow fever booster vaccination. The chain has TRBV6-2 or TRBV6-3 and TRBJ1-1; tentatively, D is TRBD1 (5 bases). The CDR3: CASSYSRQGGNTEAFF. The CDR3 DNA reads as TGTGCCAGCAGTTACTCGAGGCAGGGTGGAAACACTGAAGCTTTCTTT.